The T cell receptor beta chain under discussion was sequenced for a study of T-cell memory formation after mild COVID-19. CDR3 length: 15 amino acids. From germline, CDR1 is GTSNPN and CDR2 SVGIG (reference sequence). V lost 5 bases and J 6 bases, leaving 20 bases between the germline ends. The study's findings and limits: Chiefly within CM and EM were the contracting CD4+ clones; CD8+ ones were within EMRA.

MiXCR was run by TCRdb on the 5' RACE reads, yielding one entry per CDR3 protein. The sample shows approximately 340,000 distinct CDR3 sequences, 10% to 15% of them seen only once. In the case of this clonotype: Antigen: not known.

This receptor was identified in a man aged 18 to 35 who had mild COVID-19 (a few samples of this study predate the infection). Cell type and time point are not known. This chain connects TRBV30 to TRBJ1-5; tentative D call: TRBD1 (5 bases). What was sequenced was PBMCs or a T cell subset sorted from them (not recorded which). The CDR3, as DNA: TGTGCCTGGGCGACCGGGGGGGAGGGACCTCAGCCCCAGCATTTT. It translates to CAWATGGEGPQPQHF.